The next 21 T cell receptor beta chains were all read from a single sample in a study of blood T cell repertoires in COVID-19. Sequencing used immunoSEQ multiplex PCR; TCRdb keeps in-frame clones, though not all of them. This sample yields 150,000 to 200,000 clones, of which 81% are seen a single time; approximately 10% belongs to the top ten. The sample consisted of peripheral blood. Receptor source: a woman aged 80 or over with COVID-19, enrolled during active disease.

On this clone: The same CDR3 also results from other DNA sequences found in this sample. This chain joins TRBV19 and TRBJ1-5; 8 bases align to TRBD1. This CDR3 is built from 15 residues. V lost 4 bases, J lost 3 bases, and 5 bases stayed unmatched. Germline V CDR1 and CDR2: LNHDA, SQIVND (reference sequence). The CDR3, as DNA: TGTGCCAGTAGTACCGGACAGGGCCCCAATCAGCCCCAGCATTTT. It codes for CASSTGQGPNQPQHF.

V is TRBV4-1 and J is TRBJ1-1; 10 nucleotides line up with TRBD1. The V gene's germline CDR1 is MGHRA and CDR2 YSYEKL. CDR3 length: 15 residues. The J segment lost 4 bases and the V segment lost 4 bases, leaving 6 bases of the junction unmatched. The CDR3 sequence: CASSLWTGGGTEAFF. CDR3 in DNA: TGCGCCAGCAGCCTTTGGACAGGGGGAGGCACTGAAGCTTTCTTT.

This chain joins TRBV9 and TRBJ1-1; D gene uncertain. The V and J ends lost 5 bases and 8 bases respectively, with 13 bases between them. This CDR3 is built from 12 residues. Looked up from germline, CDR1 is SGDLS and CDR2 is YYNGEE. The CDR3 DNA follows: TGTGCCAGCAGACCTCCAGGCGCCGAAGCTTTCTTT. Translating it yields CASRPPGAEAFF.

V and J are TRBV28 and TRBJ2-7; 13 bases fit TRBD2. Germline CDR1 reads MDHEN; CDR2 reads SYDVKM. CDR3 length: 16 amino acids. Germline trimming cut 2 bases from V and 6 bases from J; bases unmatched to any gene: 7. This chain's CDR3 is CASSLGLAGVFGEQYF. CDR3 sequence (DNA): TGTGCCAGCAGTTTAGGACTAGCGGGAGTATTTGGCGAGCAGTACTTC.

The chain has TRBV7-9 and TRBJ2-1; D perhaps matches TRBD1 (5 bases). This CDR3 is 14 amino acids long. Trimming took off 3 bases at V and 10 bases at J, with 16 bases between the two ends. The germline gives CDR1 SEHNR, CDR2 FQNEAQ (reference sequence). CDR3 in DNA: TGTGCCAGCAGCTTGAAGGGGATAGTGTGGGAGCAGTTCTTC. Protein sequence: CASSLKGIVWEQFF.

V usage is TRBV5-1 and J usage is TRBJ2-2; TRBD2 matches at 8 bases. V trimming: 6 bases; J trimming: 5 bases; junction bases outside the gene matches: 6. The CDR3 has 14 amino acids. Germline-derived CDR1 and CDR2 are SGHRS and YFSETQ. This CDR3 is CASKRLAGTGELFF. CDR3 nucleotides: TGCGCCAGCAAGCGGTTAGCGGGGACCGGGGAGCTGTTTTTT. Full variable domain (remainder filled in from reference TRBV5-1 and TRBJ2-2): KAGVTQTPRYLIKTRGQQVTLSCSPISGHRSVSWYQQTPGQGLQFLFEYFSETQRNKGNFPGRFSGRQFSNSRSEMNVSTLELGDSALYLCASKRLAGTGELFFGEGSRLTVL.

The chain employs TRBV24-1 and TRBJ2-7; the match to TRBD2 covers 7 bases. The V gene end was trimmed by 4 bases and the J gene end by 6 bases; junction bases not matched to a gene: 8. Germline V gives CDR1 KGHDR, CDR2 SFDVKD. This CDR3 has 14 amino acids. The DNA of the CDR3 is TGTGCCACCAGTGAGGGAGGGCCGAATCGCGAGCAGTACTTC. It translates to CATSEGGPNREQYF.

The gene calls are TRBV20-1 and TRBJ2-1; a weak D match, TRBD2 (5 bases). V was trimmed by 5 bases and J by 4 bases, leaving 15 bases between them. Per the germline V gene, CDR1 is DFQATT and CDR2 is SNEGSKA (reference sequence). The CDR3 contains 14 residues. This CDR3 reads CSAGGRGPYNEQFF. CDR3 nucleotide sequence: TGCAGTGCTGGTGGACGGGGTCCTTACAATGAGCAGTTCTTC.

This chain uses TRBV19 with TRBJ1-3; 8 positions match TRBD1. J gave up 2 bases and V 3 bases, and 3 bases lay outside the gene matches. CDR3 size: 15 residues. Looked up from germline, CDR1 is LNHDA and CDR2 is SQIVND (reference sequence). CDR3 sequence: CASSIDRGAGNTIYF. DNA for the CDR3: TGTGCCAGTAGTATCGACAGGGGAGCTGGAAACACCATATATTTT.

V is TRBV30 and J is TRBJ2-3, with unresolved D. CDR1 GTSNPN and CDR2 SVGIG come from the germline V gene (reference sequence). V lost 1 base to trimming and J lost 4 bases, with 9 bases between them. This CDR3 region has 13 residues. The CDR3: CAWSAPSADTQYF. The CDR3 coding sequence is TGTGCCTGGAGTGCCCCCTCCGCAGATACGCAGTATTTT. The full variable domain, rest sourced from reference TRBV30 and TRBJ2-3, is SQTIHQWPATLVQPVGSPLSLECTVEGTSNPNLYWYRQAAGRGLQLLFYSVGIGQISSEVPQNLSASRPQDRQFILSSKKLLLSDSGFYLCAWSAPSADTQYFGPGTRLTVL.

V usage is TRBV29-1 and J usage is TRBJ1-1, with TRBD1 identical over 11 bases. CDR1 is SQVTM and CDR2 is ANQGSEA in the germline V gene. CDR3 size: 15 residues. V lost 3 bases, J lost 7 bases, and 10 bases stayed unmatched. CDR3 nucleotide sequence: TGCAGCGTTGATGACTGGACAGGGGGCAGCGGTGAAGCTTTCTTT. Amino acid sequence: CSVDDWTGGSGEAFF.

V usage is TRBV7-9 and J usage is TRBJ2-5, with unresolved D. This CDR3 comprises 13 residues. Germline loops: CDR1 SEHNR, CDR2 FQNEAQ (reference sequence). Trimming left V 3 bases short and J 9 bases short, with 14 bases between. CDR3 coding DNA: TGTGCCAGCAGCTTGGGTACTGCGGCTGCCCAGTACTTC. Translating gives CASSLGTAAAQYF. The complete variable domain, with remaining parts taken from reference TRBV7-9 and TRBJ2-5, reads DTGVSQNPRHKITKRGQNVTFRCDPISEHNRLYWYRQTLGQGPEFLTYFQNEAQLEKSRLLSDRFSAERPKGSFSTLEIQRTEQGDSAMYLCASSLGTAAAQYFGPGTRLLVL.

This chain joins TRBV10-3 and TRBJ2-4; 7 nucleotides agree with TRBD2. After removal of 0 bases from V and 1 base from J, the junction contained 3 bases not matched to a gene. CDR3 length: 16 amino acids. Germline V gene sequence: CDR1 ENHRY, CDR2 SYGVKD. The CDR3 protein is CAISESTGGAKNIQYF. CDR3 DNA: TGTGCCATCAGTGAGTCTACGGGGGGTGCCAAAAACATTCAGTACTTC.

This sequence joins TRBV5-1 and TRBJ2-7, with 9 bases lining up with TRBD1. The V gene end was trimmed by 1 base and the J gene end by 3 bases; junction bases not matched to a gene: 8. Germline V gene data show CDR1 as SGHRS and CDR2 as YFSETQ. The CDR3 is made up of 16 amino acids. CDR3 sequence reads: CASSLLGGTGNYEQYF. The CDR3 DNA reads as TGCGCCAGCAGCTTGTTAGGTGGGACAGGGAACTACGAGCAGTACTTC.

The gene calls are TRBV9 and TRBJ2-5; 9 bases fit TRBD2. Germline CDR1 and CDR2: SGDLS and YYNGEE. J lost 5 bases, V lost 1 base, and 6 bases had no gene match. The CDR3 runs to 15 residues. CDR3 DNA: TGTGCCAGCAGCGTACGCGCGGGGGGGCGGGAGACCCAGTACTTC. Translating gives CASSVRAGGRETQYF.

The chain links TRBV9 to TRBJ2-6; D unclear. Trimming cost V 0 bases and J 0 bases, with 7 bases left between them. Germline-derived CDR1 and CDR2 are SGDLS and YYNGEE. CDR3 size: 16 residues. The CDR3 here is CASSVGSHSGANVLTF. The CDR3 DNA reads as TGTGCCAGCAGCGTAGGCAGTCACTCTGGGGCCAACGTCCTGACTTTC. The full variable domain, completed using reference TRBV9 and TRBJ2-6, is DSGVTQTPKHLITATGQRVTLRCSPRSGDLSVYWYQQSLDQGLQFLIQYYNGEERAKGNILERFSAQQFPDLHSELNLSSLELGDSALYFCASSVGSHSGANVLTFGAGSRLTVL.

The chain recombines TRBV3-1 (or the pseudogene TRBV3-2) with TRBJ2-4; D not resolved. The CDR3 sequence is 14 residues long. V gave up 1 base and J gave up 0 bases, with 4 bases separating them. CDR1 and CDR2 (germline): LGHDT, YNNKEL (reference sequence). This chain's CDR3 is CASSQAIAKNIQYF. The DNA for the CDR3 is TGTGCCAGCAGCCAAGCTATAGCCAAAAACATTCAGTACTTC.

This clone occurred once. CDR3: CASSEAGLANTGELFF. CDR3 coding DNA: TGTGCCAGCAGTGAAGCTGGACTAGCAAACACCGGGGAGCTGTTTTTT. The rearrangement joins TRBV2 to TRBJ2-2; 8 bases are shared with TRBD2. V gave up 0 bases and J gave up 2 bases; unmatched junction bases: 2. In germline, CDR1 is SNHLY, CDR2 FYNNEI. CDR3 length: 16 residues.

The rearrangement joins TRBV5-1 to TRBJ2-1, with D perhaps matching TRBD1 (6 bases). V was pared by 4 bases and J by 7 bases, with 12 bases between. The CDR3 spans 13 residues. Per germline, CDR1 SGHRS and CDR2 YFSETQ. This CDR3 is CASSDGQKNEQFF. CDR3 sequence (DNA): TGCGCCAGCAGCGACGGACAGAAAAATGAGCAGTTCTTC.

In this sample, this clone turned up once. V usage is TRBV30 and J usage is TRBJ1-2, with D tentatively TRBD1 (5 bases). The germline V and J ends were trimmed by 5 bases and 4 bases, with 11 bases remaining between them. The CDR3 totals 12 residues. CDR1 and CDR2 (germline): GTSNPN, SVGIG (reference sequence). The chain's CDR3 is CAWDSGGYGYTF. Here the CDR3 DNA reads TGTGCCTGGGATTCCGGGGGCTATGGCTACACCTTC.

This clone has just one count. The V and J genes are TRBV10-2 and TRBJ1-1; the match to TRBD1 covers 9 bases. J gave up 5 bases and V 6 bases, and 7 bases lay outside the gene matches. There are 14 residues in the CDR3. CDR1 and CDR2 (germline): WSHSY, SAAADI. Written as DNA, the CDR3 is TGCGCCAGCAGAAGGGACAGGGTGGAAACTGAAGCTTTCTTT. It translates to CASRRDRVETEAFF.